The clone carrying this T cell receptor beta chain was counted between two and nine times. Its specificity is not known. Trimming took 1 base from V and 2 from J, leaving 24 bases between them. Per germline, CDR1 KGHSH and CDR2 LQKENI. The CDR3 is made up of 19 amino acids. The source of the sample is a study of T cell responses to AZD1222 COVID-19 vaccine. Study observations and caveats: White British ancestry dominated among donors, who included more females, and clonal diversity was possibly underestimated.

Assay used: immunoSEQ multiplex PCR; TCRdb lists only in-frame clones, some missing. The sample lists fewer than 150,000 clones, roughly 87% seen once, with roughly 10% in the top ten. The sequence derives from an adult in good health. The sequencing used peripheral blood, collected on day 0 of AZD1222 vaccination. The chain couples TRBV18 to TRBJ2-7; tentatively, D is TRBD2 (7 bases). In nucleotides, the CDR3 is TGTGCCAGCTCACCACGCGACTGGTTAAGGGGGGGAGGAACCTACGAGCAGTACTTC. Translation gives CASSPRDWLRGGGTYEQYF.